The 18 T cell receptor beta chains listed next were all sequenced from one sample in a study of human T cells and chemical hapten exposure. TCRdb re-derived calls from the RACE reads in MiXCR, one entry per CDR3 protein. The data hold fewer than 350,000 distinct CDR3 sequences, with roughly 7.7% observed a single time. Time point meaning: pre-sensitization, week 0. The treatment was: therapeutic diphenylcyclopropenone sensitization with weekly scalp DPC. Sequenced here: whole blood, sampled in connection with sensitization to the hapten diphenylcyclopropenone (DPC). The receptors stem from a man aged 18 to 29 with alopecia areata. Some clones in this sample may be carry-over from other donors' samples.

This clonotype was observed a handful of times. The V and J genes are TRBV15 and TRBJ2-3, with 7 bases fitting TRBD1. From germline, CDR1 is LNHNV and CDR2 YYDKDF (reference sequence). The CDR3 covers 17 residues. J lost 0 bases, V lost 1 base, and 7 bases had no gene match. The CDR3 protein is CATSRVARGPSTDTQYF. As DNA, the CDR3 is TGTGCCACCAGCAGAGTTGCTAGGGGGCCCAGCACAGATACGCAGTATTTT.

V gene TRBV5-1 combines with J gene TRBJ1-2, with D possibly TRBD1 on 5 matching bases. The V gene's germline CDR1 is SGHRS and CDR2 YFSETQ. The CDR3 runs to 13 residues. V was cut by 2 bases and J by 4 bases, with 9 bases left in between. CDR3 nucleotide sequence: TGCGCCAGCAGCTTCGGCAGGGCCTATGGCTACACCTTC. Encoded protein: CASSFGRAYGYTF.

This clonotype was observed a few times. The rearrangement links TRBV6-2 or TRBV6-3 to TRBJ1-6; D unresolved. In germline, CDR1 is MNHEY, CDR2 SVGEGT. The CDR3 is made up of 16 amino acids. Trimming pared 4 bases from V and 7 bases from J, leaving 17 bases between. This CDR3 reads CASSSSSDGLNSPLHF. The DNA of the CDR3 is TGTGCCAGCAGTTCATCAAGTGACGGACTCAATTCACCCCTCCACTTT.

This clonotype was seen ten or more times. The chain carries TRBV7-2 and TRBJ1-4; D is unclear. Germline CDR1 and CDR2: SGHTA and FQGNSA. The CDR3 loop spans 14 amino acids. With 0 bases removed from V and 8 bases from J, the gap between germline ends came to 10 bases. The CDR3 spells CASSLAGSLEKLFF. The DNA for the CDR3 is TGTGCCAGCAGCTTAGCGGGGAGCCTAGAAAAACTGTTTTTT.

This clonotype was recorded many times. The CDR3 DNA is TGTGCCAGCACCACGAAAGGCACTGAAGCTTTCTTT. Its protein is CASTTKGTEAFF. The chain is built from TRBV6-2 or TRBV6-3 and TRBJ1-1; D gene unclear. The CDR3 covers 12 residues. Germline V gene sequence: CDR1 MNHEY, CDR2 SVGEGT. Trimming removed 7 bases at V and 4 bases at J, with 10 bases between.

The CDR3 spells CASSFGGTSGRTDTQYF. In DNA form, the CDR3 reads TGTGCCAGCAGCTTTGGGGGGACTAGCGGTCGCACAGATACGCAGTATTTT. This rearrangement joins TRBV7-9 to TRBJ2-3, with 11 bases fitting TRBD2. In germline, CDR1 is SEHNR, CDR2 FQNEAQ (reference sequence). The V gene end was trimmed by 3 bases and the J gene end by 1 base; junction bases not matched to a gene: 6. CDR3 length: 17 residues.

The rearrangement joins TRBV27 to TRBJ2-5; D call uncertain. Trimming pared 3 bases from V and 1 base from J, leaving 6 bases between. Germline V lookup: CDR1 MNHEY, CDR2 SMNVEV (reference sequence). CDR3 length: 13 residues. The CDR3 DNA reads TGTGCCAGCAGTTTTTCAGCCCAAGAGACCCAGTACTTC. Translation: CASSFSAQETQYF.

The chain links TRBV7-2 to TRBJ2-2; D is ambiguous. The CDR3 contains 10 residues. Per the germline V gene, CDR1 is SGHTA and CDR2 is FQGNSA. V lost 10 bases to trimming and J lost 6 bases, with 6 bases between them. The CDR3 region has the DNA TGTGCCATGGGATCCGGGGAGCTGTTTTTT. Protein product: CAMGSGELFF.

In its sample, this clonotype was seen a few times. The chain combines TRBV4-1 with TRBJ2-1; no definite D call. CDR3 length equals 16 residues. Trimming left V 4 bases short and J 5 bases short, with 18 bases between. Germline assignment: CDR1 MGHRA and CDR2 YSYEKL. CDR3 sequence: CASSLPHIATDNEQFF. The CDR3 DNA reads TGCGCCAGCAGCCTCCCTCACATAGCTACCGACAATGAGCAGTTCTTC.

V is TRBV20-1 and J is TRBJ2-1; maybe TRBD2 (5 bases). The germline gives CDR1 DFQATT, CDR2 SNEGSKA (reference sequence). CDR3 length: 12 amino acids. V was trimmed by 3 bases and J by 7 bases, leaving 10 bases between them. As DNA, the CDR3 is TGCAGTGCTAGTGTCGGGAAAAATGAGCAGTTCTTC. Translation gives CSASVGKNEQFF.

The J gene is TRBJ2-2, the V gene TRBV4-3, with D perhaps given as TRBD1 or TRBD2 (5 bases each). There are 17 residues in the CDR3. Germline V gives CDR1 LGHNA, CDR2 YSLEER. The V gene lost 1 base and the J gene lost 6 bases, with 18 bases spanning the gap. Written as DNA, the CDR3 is TGCGCCAGCAGCCAAGTTACGGGGAAACGGGACGCCGGGGAGCTGTTTTTT. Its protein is CASSQVTGKRDAGELFF.

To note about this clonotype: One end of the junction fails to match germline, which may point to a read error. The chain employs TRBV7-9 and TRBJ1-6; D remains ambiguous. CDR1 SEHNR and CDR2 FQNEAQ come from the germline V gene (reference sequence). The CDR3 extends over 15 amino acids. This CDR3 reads CANSLSRVRNSPLHF. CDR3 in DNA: TGTGCCAACAGCTTATCCCGGGTACGAAATTCACCCCTCCACTTT.

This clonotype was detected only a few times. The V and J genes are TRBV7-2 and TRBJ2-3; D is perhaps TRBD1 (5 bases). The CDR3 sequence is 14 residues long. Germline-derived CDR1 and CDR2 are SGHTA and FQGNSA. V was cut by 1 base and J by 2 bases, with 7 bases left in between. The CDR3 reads CASSLEGDTDTQYF. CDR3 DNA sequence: TGTGCCAGCAGCTTAGAAGGGGACACAGATACGCAGTATTTT.

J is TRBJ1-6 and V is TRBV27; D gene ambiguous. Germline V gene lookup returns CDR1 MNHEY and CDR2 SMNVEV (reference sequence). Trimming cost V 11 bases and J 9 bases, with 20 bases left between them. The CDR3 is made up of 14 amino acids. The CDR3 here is CAVRGLLKGSPLHF. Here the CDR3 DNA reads TGTGCCGTAAGAGGGCTTCTAAAAGGTTCACCCCTCCACTTT.

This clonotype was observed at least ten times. The CDR3 sequence: CASSRTGDQSSYNSPLHF. CDR3 in DNA: TGCGCCAGCAGCCGGACAGGGGACCAGAGCTCCTATAATTCACCCCTCCACTTT. This rearrangement joins TRBV4-3 to TRBJ1-6, with 9 positions matching TRBD1. Germline trimming cut 4 bases from V and 0 bases from J; bases unmatched to any gene: 7. The CDR3 runs to 18 residues. Germline values: CDR1 LGHNA, CDR2 YSLEER.

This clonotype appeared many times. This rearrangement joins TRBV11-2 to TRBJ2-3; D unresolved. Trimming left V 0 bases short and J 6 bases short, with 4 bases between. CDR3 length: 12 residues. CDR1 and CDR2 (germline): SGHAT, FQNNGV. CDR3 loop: CASSLDPDTQYF. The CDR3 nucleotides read TGTGCCAGCAGCTTAGACCCCGATACGCAGTATTTT.

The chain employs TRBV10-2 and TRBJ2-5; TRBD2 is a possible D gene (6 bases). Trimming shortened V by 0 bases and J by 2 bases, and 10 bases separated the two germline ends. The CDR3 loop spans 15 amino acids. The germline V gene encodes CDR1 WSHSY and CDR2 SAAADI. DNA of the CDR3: TGCGCCAGCAGTGAGTCGGGGGGAGTACAAGAGACCCAGTACTTC. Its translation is CASSESGGVQETQYF.

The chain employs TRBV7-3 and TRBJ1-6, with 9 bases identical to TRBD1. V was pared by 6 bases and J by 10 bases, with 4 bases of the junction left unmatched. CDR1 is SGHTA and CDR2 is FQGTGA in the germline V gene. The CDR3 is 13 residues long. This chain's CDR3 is CASSWTGDSPLHF. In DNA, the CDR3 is TGTGCCAGCAGTTGGACAGGGGACTCACCCCTCCACTTT.